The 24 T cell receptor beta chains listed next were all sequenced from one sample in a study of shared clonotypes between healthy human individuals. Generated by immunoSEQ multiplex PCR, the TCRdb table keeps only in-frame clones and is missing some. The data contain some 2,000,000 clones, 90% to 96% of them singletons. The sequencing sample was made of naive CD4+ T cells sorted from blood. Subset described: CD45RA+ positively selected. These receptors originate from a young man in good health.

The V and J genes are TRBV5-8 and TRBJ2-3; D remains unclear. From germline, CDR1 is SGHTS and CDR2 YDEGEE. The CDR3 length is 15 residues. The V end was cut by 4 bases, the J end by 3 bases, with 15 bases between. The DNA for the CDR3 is TGTGCCAGCAGCCACGGGTCAATGAGGACAGATACGCAGTATTTT. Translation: CASSHGSMRTDTQYF.

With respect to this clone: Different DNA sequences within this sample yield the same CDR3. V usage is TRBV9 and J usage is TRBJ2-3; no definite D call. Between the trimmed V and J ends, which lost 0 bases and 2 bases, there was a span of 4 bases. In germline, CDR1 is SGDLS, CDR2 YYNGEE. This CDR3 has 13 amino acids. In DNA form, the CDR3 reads TGTGCCAGCAGCGTAGACTACACAGATACGCAGTATTTT. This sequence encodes CASSVDYTDTQYF. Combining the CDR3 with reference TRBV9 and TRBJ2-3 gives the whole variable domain DSGVTQTPKHLITATGQRVTLRCSPRSGDLSVYWYQQSLDQGLQFLIQYYNGEERAKGNILERFSAQQFPDLHSELNLSSLELGDSALYFCASSVDYTDTQYFGPGTRLTVL.

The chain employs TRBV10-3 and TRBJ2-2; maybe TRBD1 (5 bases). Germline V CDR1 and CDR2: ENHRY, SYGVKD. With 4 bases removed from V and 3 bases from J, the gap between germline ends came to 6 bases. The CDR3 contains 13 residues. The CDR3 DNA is TGTGCCATCAGTGGCAGGGACACCGGGGAGCTGTTTTTT. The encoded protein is CAISGRDTGELFF.

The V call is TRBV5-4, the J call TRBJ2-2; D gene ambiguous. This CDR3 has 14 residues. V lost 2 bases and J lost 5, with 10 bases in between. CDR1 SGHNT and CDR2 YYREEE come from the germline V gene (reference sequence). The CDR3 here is CASSLDLRTGELFF. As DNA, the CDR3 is TGTGCCAGCAGCTTAGATCTACGTACCGGGGAGCTGTTTTTT.

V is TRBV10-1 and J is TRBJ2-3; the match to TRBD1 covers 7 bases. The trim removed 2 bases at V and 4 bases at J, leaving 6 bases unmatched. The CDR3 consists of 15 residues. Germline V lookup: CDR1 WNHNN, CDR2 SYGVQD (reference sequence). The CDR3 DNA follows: TGCGCCAGCAGTGAGGGCGCGCAGGGGGCAGATACGCAGTATTTT. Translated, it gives CASSEGAQGADTQYF.

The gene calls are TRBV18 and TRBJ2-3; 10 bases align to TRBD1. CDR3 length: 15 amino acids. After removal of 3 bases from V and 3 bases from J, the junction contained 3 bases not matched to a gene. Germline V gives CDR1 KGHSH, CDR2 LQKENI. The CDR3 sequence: CASSPTGGLTDTQYF. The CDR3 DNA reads TGTGCCAGCTCACCGACAGGGGGCCTTACAGATACGCAGTATTTT.

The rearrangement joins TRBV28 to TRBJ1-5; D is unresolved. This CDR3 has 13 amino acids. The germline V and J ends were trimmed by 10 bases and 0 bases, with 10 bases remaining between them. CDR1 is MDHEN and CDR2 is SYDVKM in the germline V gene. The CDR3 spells CATLSNSNQPQHF. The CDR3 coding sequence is TGTGCCACCCTTAGTAATAGCAATCAGCCCCAGCATTTT.

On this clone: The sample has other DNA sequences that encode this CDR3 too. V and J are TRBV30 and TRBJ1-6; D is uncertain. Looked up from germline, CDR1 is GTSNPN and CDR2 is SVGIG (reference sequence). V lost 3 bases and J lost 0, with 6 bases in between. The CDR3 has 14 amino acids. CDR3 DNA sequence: TGTGCCTGGAGCCTGAGCTCCTATAATTCACCCCTCCACTTT. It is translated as CAWSLSSYNSPLHF.

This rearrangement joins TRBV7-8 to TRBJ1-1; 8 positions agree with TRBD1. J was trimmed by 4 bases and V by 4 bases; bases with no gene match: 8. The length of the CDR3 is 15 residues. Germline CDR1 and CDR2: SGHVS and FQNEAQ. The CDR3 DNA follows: TGTGCCAGCAGCTCACGACAGGGGAGTGGCACTGAAGCTTTCTTT. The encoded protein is CASSSRQGSGTEAFF.

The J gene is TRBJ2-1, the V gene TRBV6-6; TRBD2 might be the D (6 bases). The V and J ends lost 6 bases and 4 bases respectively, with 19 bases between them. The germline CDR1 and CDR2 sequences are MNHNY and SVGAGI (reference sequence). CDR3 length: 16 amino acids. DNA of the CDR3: TGTGCCAGCAGCCCCGGCGGGGCGAACTTATACAATGAGCAGTTCTTC. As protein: CASSPGGANLYNEQFF.

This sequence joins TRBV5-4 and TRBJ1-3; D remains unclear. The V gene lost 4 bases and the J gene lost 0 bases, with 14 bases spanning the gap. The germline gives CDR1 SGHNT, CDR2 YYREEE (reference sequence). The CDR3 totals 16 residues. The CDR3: CASSQNQRSSGNTIYF. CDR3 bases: TGTGCCAGCAGCCAGAATCAACGTAGCTCTGGAAACACCATATATTTT.

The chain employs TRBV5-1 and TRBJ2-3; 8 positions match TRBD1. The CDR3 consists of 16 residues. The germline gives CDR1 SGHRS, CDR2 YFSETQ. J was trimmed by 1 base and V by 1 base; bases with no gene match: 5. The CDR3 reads CASSLRTGMGTDTQYF. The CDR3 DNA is TGCGCCAGCAGCTTGCGGACAGGGATGGGCACAGATACGCAGTATTTT. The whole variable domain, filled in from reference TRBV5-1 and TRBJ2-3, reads KAGVTQTPRYLIKTRGQQVTLSCSPISGHRSVSWYQQTPGQGLQFLFEYFSETQRNKGNFPGRFSGRQFSNSRSEMNVSTLELGDSALYLCASSLRTGMGTDTQYFGPGTRLTVL.

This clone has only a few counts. The DNA for the CDR3 is TGTGCCAGCACCTTAGCGGTCCAAGAGACCCAGTACTTC. This gives the protein CASTLAVQETQYF. The rearrangement uses TRBV6-1 and TRBJ2-5, with a weak D call TRBD2 (6 bases). The germline V gene encodes CDR1 MNHNS and CDR2 SASEGT. V gave up 7 bases and J gave up 1 base, with 10 bases separating them. This CDR3 has 13 residues.

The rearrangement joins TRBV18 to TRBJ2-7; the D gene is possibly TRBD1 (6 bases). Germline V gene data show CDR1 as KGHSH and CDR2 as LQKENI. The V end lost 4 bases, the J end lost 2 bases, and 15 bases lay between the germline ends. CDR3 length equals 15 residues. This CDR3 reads CASSRDRLSPYEQYF. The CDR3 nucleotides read TGTGCCAGCTCACGCGACAGGCTCTCTCCCTACGAGCAGTACTTC.

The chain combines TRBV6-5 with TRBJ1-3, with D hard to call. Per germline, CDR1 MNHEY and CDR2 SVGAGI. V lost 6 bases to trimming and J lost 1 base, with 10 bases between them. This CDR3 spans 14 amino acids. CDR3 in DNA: TGTGCCAGCAGGGGAGACGGATCTGGAAACACCATATATTTT. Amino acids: CASRGDGSGNTIYF.

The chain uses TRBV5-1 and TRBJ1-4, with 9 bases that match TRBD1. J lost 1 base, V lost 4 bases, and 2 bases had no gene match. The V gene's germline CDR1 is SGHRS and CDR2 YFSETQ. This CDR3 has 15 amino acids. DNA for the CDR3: TGCGCCAGCAGCAAGGACAGGGGAACTAATGAAAAACTGTTTTTT. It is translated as CASSKDRGTNEKLFF. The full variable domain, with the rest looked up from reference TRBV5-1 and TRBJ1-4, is KAGVTQTPRYLIKTRGQQVTLSCSPISGHRSVSWYQQTPGQGLQFLFEYFSETQRNKGNFPGRFSGRQFSNSRSEMNVSTLELGDSALYLCASSKDRGTNEKLFFGSGTQLSVL.

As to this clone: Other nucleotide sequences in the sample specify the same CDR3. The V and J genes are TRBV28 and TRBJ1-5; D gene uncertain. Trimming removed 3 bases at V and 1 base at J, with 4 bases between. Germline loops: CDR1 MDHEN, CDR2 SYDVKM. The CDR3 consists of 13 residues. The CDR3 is CASSLNSNQPQHF. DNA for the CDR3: TGTGCCAGCAGTTTGAACAGCAATCAGCCCCAGCATTTT.

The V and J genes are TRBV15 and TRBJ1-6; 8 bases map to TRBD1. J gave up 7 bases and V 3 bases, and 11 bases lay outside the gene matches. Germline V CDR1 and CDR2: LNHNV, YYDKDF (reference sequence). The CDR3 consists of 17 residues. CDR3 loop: CATSSDRQGHRNSPLHF. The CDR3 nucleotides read TGTGCCACCAGCAGCGACCGACAGGGGCATAGGAATTCACCCCTCCACTTT.

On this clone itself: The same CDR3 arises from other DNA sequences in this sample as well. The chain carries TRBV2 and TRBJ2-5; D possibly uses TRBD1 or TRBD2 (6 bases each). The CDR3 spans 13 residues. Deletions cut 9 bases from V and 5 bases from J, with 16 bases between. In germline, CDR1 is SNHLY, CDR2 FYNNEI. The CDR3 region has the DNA TGTGCCAGTCTGGATCGGGGGCGGGAGACCCAGTACTTC. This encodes CASLDRGRETQYF.

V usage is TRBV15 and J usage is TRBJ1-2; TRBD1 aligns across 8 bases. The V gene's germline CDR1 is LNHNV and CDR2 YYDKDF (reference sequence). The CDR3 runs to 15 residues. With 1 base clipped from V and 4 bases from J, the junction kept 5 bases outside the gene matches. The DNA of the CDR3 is TGTGCCACCAGCAGAGTGGGACAGGAGTCCTATGGCTACACCTTC. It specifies CATSRVGQESYGYTF.

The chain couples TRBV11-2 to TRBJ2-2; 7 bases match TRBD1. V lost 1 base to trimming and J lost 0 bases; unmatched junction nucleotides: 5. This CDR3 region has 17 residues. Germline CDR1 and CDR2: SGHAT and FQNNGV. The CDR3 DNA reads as TGTGCCAGCAGCTTAGCCCTGACAGGGACGAACACCGGGGAGCTGTTTTTT. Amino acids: CASSLALTGTNTGELFF.

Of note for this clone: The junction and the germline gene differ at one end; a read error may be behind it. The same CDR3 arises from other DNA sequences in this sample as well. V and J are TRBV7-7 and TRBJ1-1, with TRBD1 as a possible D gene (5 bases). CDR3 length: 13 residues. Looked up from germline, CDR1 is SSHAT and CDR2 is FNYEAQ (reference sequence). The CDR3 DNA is TGTGCTAGCAGCTTGGGGGAGAACACTGAAGCTTTCTTT. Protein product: CASSLGENTEAFF.

The CDR3 DNA is TGTGCCAGCAGTTTTACGGCTAGCGGGAGGTGGGTCACAGATACGCAGTATTTT. It yields the protein CASSFTASGRWVTDTQYF. The V and J genes are TRBV27 and TRBJ2-3; 11 bases are a match to TRBD2. The CDR3 runs 18 residues. Unmatched junction bases numbered 10, after V lost 3 bases and J lost 2 bases. Per germline, CDR1 MNHEY and CDR2 SMNVEV (reference sequence).

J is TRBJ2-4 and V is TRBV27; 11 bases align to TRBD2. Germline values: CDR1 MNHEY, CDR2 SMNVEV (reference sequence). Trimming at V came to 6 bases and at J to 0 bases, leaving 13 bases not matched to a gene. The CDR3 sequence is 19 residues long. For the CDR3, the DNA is TGTGCCAGCAGCCCGCTGACTAGCGGGACGCTCATAGCCAAAAACATTCAGTACTTC. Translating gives CASSPLTSGTLIAKNIQYF.